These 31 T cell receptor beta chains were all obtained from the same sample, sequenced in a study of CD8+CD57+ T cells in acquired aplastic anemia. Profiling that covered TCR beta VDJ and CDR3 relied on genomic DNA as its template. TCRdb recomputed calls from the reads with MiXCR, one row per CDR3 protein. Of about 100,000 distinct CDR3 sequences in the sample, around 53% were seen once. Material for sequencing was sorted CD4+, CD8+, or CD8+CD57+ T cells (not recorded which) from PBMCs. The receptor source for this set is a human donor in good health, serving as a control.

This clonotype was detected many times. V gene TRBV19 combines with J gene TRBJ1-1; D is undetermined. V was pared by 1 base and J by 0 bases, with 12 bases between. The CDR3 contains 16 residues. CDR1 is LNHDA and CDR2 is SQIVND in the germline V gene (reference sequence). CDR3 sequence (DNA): TGTGCCAGTAGTATAGGGCCTCTTAATGTGAACACTGAAGCTTTCTTT. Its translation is CASSIGPLNVNTEAFF.

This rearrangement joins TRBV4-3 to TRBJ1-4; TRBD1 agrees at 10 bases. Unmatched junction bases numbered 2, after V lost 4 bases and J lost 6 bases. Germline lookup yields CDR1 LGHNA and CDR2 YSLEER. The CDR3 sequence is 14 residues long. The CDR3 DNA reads TGCGCCAGCAGCCGAGGGACAGGGGATGAAAAACTGTTTTTT. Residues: CASSRGTGDEKLFF.

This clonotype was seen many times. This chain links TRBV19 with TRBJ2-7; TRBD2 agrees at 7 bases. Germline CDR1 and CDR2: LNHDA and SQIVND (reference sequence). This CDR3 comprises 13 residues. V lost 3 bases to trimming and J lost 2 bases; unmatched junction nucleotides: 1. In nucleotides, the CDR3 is TGTGCCAGTAGTATCGGACTAGCCTACGAGCAGTACTTC. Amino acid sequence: CASSIGLAYEQYF.

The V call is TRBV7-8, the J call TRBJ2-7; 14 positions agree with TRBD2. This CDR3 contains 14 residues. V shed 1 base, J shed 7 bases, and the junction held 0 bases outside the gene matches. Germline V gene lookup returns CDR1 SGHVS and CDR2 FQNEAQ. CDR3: CASSLGTSGGEQYF. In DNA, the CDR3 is TGTGCCAGCAGCTTAGGGACTAGCGGGGGGGAGCAGTACTTC.

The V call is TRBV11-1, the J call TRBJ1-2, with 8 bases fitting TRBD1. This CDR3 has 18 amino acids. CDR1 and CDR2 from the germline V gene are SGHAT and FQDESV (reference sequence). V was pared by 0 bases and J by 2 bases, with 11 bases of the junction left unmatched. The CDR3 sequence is CASSLAPQARQGNYGYTF. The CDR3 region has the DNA TGTGCCAGCAGCTTAGCGCCCCAGGCCCGACAGGGGAACTATGGCTACACCTTC.

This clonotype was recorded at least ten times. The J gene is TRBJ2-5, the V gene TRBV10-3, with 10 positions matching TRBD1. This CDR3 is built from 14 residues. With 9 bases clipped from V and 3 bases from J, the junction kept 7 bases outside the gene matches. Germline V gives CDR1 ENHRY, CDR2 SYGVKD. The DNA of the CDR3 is TGTGCCATATCCGGGACAGGGGAAAAAGAGACCCAGTACTTC. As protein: CAISGTGEKETQYF.

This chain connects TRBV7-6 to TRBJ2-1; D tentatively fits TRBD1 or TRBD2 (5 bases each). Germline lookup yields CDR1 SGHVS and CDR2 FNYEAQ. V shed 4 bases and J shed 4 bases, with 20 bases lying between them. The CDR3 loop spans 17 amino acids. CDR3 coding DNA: TGTGCCAGCAGCTCCACTGGGACCCGGGTTCGATACAATGAGCAGTTCTTC. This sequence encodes CASSSTGTRVRYNEQFF.

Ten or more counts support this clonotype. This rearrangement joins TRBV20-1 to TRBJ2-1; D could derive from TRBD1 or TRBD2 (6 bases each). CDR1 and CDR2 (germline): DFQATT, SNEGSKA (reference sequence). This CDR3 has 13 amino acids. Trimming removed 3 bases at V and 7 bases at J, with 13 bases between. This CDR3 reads CSARGGLSNEQFF. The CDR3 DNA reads TGCAGTGCTAGGGGGGGCCTATCGAATGAGCAGTTCTTC.

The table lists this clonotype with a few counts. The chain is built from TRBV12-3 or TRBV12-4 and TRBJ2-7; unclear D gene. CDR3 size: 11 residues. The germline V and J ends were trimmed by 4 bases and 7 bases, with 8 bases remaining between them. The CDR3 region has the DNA TGTGCCAGCAGTTCTTTTCGGGAGCAGTACTTC. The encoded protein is CASSSFREQYF.

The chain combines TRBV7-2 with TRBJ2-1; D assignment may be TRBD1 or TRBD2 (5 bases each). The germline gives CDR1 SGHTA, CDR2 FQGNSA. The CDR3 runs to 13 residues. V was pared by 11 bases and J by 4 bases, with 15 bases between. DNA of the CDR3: TGTGCCGCTAGTCGGGACGAGTACAATGAGCAGTTCTTC. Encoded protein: CAASRDEYNEQFF.

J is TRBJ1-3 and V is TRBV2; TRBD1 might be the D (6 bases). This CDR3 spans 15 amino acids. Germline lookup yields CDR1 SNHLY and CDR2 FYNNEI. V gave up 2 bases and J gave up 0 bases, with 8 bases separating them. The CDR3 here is CASSERGASGNTIYF. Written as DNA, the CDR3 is TGTGCCAGCAGTGAAAGGGGGGCCTCTGGAAACACCATATATTTT.

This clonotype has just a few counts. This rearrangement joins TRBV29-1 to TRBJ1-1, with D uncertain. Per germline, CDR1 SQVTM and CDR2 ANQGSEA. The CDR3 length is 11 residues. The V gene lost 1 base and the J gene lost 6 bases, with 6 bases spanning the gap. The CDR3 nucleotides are TGCAGCGTTGAAGGGGGTGCTGAAGCTTTCTTT. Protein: CSVEGGAEAFF.

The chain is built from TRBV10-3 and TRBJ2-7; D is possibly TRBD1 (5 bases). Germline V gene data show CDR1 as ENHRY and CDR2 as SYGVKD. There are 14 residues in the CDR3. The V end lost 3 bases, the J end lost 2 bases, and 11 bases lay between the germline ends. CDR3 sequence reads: CAISEPDRAYEQYF. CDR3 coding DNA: TGTGCCATCAGTGAACCAGACAGAGCCTACGAGCAGTACTTC.

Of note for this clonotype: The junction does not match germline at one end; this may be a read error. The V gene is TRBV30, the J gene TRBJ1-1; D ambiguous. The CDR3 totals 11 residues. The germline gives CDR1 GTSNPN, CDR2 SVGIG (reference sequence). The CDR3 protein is CAWSINTEALF. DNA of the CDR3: TGTGCCTGGTCCATAAATACTGAAGCTCTCTTT.

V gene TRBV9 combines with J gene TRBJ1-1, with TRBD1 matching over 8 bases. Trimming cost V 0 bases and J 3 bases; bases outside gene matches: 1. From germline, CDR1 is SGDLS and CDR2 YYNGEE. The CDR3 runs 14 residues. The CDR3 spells CASSVAQGDTEAFF. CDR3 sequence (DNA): TGTGCCAGCAGCGTAGCACAGGGGGACACTGAAGCTTTCTTT.

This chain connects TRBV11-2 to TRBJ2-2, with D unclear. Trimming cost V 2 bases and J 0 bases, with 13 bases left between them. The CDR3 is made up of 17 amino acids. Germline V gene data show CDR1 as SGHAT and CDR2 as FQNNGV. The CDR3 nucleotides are TGTGCCAGCAGCTTACCAGACGGATTCGCGAACACCGGGGAGCTGTTTTTT. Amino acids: CASSLPDGFANTGELFF.

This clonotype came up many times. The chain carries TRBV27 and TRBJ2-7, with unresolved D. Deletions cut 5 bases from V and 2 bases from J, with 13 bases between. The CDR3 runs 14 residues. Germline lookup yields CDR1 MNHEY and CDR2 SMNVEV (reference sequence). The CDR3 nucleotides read TGTGCCAGCAGTACCCAGGACGGAACCTACGAGCAGTACTTC. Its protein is CASSTQDGTYEQYF.

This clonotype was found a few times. This chain's CDR3 is CSVELRGPDRGYTF. The CDR3 DNA is TGCAGCGTTGAATTGAGGGGACCCGATAGGGGCTACACCTTC. V usage is TRBV29-1 and J usage is TRBJ1-2; a weak D match, TRBD1 (5 bases). Germline V gives CDR1 SQVTM, CDR2 ANQGSEA. The CDR3 consists of 14 residues. The V gene lost 2 bases and the J gene lost 8 bases, with 18 bases spanning the gap. Using reference TRBV29-1 and TRBJ1-2 for the parts outside the CDR3, the full variable domain is SAVISQKPSRDICQRGTSLTIQCQVDSQVTMMFWYRQQPGQSLTLIATANQGSEATYESGFVIDKFPISRPNLTFSTLTVSNMSPEDSSIYLCSVELRGPDRGYTFGSGTRLTVV.

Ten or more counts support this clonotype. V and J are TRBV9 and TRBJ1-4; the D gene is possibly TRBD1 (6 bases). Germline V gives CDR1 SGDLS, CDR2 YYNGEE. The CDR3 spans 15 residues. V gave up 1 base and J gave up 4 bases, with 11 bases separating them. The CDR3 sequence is CASSVIGDNNEKLFF. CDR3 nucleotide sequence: TGTGCCAGCAGCGTAATCGGGGACAATAATGAAAAACTGTTTTTT.

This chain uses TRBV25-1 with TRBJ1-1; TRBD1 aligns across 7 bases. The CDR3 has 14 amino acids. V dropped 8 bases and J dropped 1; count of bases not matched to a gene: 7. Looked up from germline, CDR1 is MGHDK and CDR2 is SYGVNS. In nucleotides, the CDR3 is TGTGCCAGCCATCGAGGGGGCTCGAACACTGAAGCTTTCTTT. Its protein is CASHRGGSNTEAFF.

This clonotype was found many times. This CDR3 reads CASSIVQGLSQPQHF. CDR3 coding DNA: TGTGCCAGTAGTATAGTACAGGGCCTAAGTCAGCCCCAGCATTTT. The chain has TRBV19 and TRBJ1-5; D is perhaps TRBD1 (6 bases). V lost 1 base and J lost 6, with 13 bases in between. CDR3 size: 15 residues. Germline CDR1 reads LNHDA; CDR2 reads SQIVND (reference sequence).

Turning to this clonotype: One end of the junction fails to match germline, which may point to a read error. CDR3 in amino acids: CASSLVATSGGGIQETQYF. As DNA, the CDR3 is TGTGCTAGCAGCTTAGTGGCTACTAGCGGGGGGGGCATACAAGAGACCCAGTACTTC. This rearrangement joins TRBV7-7 to TRBJ2-5; TRBD2 aligns across 13 bases. From germline, CDR1 is SSHAT and CDR2 FNYEAQ (reference sequence). The CDR3 is made up of 19 amino acids.

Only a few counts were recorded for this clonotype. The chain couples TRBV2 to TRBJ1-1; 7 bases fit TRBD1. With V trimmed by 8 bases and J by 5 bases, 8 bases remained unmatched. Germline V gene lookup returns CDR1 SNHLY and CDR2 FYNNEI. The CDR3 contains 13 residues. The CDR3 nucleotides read TGTGCCAGCTACACAGGGGTAAAGACTGAAGCTTTCTTT. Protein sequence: CASYTGVKTEAFF.

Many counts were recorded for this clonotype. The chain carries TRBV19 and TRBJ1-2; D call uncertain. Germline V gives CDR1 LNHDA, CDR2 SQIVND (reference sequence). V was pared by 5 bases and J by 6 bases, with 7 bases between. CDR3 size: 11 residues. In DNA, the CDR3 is TGTGCCAGTAGTCCCGGGGATGGCTACACCTTC. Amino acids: CASSPGDGYTF. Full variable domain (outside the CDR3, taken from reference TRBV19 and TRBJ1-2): DGGITQSPKYLFRKEGQNVTLSCEQNLNHDAMYWYRQDPGQGLRLIYYSQIVNDFQKGDIAEGYSVSREKKESFPLTVTSAQKNPTAFYLCASSPGDGYTFGSGTRLTVV.

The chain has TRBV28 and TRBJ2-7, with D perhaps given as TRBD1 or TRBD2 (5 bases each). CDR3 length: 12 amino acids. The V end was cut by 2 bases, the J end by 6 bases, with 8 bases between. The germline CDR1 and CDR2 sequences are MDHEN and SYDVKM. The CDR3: CASSLEGTEQYF. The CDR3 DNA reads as TGTGCCAGCAGTTTAGAGGGGACCGAGCAGTACTTC.

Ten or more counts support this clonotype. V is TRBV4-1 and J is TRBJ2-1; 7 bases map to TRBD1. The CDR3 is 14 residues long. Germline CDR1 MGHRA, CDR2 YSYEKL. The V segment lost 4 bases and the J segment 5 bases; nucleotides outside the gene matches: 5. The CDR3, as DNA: TGCGCCAGCAGCCTCTCCGGGACAGACAATGAGCAGTTCTTC. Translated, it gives CASSLSGTDNEQFF.

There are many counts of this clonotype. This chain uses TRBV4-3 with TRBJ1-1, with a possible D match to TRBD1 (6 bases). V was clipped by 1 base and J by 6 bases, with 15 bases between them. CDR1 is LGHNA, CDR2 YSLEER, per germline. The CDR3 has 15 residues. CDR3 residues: CASSQGTTQGAEAFF. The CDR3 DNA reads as TGCGCCAGCAGCCAAGGGACCACACAGGGCGCTGAAGCTTTCTTT.

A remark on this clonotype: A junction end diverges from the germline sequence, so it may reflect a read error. CDR3 in DNA: TGTGCCAGCAGTGACCCACGGGACAGCCGTCCCTACGAGCAGTACTTC. It yields the protein CASSDPRDSRPYEQYF. The J gene is TRBJ2-7, the V gene TRBV10-2; 7 bases line up with TRBD1. Per germline, CDR1 WSHSY and CDR2 SAAADI. The CDR3 has 16 amino acids.

CDR3: CASSLVLTEGETQYF. As DNA, the CDR3 is TGTGCCAGCAGCTTGGTTCTAACAGAGGGGGAGACCCAGTACTTC. This chain links TRBV12-3 or TRBV12-4 with TRBJ2-5; D is tentatively TRBD1 or TRBD2 (5 bases each). The germline V and J ends were trimmed by 6 bases and 5 bases, with 19 bases remaining between them. The CDR3 is made up of 15 amino acids.

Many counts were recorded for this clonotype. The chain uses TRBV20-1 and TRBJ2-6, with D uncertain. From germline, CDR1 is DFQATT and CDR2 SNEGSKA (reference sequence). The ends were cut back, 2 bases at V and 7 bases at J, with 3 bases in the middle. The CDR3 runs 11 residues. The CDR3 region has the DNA TGCAGTGCTAGATATGCCAACGTCCTGACTTTC. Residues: CSARYANVLTF.

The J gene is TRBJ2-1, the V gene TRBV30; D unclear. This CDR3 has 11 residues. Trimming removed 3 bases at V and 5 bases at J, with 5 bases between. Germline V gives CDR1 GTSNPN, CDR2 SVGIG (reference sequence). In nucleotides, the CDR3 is TGTGCCTGGAGCCCCGACAATGAGCAGTTCTTC. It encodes CAWSPDNEQFF.